This T cell receptor (beta chain) was captured in a study of shared clonotypes between healthy human individuals. There were only Caucasian adults among the donors, and all lived in Nashville, Tennessee. The CDR3 has 15 amino acids. The germline V gene encodes CDR1 SNHLY and CDR2 FYNNEI. V lost 4 bases and J 1 base, leaving 11 bases between the germline ends. Every unsorted PBMC PCR replicate was loaded with around 270 ng DNA, about 30,000 T cell genomes. Original methodology: In the immunoSEQ data, sequences were junction-only and lacked quality scores, so filtering differed. TCRdb's table, derived via immunoSEQ multiplex PCR, lists solely in-frame clones and lacks some. That table is the source of V, J and clone size, and D and trimming were worked out from the DNA. Counted here are roughly 480,000 clones, around 80% occurring once; the ten biggest clones make up over 9.5%.

The J gene is TRBJ1-5, the V gene TRBV2, with D tentatively TRBD1 (5 bases). The clonotype comes from a woman between 40 and 55 years old in good health. Some clones in this sample may be carry-over from other donors' samples. The sequenced material came from PBMCs. Here the CDR3 DNA reads TGTGCCAGCAGTGGGGGACGCAGGAGCAATCAGCCCCAGCATTTT. Protein product: CASSGGRRSNQPQHF.